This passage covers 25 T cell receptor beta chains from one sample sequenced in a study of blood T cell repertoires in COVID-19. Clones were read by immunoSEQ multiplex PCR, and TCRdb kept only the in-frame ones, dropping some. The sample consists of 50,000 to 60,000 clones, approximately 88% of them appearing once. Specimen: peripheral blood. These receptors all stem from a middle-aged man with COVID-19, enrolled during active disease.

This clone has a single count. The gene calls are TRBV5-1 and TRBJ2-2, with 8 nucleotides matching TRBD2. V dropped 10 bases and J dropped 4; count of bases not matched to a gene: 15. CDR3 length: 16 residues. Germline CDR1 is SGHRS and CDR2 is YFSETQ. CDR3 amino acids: CARTPGGGRGTGELFF. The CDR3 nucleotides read TGCGCCCGCACGCCCGGGGGGGGGCGAGGCACCGGGGAGCTGTTTTTT.

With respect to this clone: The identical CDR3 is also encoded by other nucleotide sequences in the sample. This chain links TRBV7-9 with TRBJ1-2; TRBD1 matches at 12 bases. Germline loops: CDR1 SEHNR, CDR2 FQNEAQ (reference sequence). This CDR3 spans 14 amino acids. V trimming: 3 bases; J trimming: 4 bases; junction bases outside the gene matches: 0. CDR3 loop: CASSLGQGAYGYTF. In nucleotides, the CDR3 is TGTGCCAGCAGCTTGGGACAGGGGGCCTATGGCTACACCTTC.

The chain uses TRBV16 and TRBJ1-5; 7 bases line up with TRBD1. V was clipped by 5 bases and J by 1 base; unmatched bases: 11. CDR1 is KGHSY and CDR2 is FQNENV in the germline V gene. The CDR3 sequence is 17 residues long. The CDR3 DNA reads TGTGCCAGCAGCGGCCTGACAGGGATCGTCAGCAATCAGCCCCAGCATTTT. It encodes CASSGLTGIVSNQPQHF.

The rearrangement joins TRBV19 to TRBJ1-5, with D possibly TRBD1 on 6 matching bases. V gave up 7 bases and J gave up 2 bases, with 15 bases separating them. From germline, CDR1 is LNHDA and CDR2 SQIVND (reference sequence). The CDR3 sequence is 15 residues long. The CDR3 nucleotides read TGTGCCAGTAAAGGGCAGGGGAGTGGCAATCAGCCCCAGCATTTT. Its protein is CASKGQGSGNQPQHF.

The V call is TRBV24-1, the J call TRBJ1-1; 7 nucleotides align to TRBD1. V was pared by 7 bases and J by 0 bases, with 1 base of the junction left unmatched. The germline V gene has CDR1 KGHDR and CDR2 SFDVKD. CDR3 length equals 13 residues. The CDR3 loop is CATRQGMNTEAFF. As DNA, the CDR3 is TGTGCCACCAGACAGGGGATGAACACTGAAGCTTTCTTT.

The CDR3 DNA reads as TGTGCCAGCAGCTCCCAGGGCGGGGGAAAGTACAATGAGCAGTTCTTC. It translates to CASSSQGGGKYNEQFF. The chain has TRBV5-6 and TRBJ2-1; 7 bases are shared with TRBD2. This CDR3 contains 16 residues. V lost 3 bases, J lost 4 bases, and 10 bases stayed unmatched. CDR1 SGHDT and CDR2 YYEEEE come from the germline V gene.

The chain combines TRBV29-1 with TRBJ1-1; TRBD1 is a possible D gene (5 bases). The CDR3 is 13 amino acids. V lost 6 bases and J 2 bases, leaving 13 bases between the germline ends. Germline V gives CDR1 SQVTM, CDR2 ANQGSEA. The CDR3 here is CSVDQGGNTEAFF. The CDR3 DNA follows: TGCAGCGTCGATCAGGGTGGAAACACTGAAGCTTTCTTT.

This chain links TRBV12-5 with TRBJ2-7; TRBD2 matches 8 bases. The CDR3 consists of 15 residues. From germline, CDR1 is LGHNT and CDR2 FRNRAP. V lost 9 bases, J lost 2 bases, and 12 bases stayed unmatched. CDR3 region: CASHREGNPPYEQYF. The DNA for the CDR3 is TGTGCTAGCCATCGGGAGGGGAACCCTCCCTACGAGCAGTACTTC.

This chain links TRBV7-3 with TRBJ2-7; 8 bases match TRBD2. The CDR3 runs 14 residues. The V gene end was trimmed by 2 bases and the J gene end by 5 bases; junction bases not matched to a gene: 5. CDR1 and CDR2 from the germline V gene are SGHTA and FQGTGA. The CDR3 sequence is CASSLAGGLDEQYF. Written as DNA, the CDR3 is TGTGCCAGCAGCTTAGCGGGAGGCTTGGACGAGCAGTACTTC.

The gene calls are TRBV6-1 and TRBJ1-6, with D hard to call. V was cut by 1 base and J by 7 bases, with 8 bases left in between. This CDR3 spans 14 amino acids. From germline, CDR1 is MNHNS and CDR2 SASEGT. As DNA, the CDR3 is TGTGCCAGCAGTGAAGAGGAGGTGAATTCACCCCTCCACTTT. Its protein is CASSEEEVNSPLHF.

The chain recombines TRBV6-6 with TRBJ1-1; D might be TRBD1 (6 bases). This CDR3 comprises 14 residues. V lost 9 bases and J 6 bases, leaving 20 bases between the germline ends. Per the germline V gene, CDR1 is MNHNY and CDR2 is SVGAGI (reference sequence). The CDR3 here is CASSPLTGMAEAFF. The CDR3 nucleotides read TGTGCCAGTAGCCCCCTTACAGGGATGGCTGAAGCTTTCTTT.

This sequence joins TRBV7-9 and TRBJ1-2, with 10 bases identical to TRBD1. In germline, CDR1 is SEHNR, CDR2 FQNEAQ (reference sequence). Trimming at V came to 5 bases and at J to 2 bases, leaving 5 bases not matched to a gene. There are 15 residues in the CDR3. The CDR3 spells CASSERQGANYGYTF. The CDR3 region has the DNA TGTGCCAGCAGCGAACGACAGGGGGCGAACTATGGCTACACCTTC.

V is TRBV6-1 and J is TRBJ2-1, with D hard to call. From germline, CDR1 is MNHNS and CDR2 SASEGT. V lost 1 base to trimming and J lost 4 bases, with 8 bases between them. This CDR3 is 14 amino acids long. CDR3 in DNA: TGTGCCAGCAGTGAAGAGCTGATATACAATGAGCAGTTCTTC. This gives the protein CASSEELIYNEQFF.

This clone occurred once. The CDR3 protein is CASNVVNTEAFF. The CDR3 nucleotides read TGTGCCAGCAACGTAGTGAACACTGAAGCTTTCTTT. V usage is TRBV11-2 and J usage is TRBJ1-1, with unresolved D. Germline CDR1 SGHAT, CDR2 FQNNGV. The CDR3 length is 12 residues. Deletions cut 7 bases from V and 0 bases from J, with 6 bases between.

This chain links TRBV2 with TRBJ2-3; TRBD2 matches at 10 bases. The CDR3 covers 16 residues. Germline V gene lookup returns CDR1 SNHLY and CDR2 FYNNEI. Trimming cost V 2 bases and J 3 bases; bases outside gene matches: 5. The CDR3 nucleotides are TGTGCCAGCAGTGAATTGGCTAGCGGGGGAACAGATACGCAGTATTTT. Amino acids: CASSELASGGTDTQYF.

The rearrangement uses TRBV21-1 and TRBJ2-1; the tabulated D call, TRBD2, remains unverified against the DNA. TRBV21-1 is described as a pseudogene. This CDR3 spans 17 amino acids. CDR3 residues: CASSIPGLAGPLDEQFF. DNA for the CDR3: TGTGCCAGCAGCATCCCGGGACTAGCGGGCCCCCTGGATGAGCAGTTCTTC.

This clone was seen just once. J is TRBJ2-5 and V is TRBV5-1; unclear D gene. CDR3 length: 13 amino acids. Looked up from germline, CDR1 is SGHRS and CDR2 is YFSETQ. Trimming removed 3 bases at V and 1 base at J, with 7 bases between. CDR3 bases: TGCGCCAGCAGCTATACGGGCCAAGAGACCCAGTACTTC. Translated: CASSYTGQETQYF. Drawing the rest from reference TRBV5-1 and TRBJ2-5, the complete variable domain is KAGVTQTPRYLIKTRGQQVTLSCSPISGHRSVSWYQQTPGQGLQFLFEYFSETQRNKGNFPGRFSGRQFSNSRSEMNVSTLELGDSALYLCASSYTGQETQYFGPGTRLLVL.

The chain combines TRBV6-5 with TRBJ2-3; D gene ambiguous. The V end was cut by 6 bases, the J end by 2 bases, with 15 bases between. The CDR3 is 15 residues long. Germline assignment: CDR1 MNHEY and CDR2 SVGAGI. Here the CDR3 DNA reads TGTGCCAGCAGGTCCCTCGCGGAGACCACAGATACGCAGTATTTT. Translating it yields CASRSLAETTDTQYF.

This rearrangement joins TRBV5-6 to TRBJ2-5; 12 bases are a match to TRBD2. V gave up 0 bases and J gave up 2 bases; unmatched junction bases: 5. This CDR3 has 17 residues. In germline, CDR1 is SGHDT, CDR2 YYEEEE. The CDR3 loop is CASSLGLAGVGQETQYF. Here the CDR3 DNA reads TGTGCCAGCAGCTTGGGACTAGCGGGAGTTGGGCAAGAGACCCAGTACTTC.

CDR3 sequence reads: CASSLAGDYNEQFF. The CDR3, as DNA: TGTGCCAGCAGCTTAGCGGGGGATTACAATGAGCAGTTCTTC. The rearrangement joins TRBV13 to TRBJ2-1, with a weak D call TRBD2 (6 bases). The V gene's germline CDR1 is PRHDT and CDR2 FYEKMQ (reference sequence). Trimming removed 1 base at V and 4 bases at J, with 8 bases between. CDR3 length equals 14 residues. The full variable domain, its missing parts supplied by reference TRBV13 and TRBJ2-1, is AAGVIQSPRHLIKEKRETATLKCYPIPRHDTVYWYQQGPGQDPQFLISFYEKMQSDKGSIPDRFSAQQFSDYHSELNMSSLELGDSALYFCASSLAGDYNEQFFGPGTRLTVL.

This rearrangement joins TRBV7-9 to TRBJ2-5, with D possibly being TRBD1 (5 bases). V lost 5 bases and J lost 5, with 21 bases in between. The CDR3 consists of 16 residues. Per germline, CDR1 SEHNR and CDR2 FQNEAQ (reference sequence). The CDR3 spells CASSPQGFRRGETQYF. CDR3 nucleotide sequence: TGTGCCAGCAGCCCCCAGGGCTTCCGTCGTGGCGAGACCCAGTACTTC.

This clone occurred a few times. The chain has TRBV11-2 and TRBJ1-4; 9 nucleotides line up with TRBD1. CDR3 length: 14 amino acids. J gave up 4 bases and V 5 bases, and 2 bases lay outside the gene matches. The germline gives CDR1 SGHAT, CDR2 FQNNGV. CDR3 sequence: CASSVGQGNEKLFF. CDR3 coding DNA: TGTGCCAGCAGCGTGGGACAGGGTAATGAAAAACTGTTTTTT.

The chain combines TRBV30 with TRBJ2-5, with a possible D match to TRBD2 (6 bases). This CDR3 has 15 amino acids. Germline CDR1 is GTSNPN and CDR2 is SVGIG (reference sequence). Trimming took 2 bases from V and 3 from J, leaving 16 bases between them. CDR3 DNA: TGTGCCTGGAGTTTTCCGCGGGGTAACAAAGAGACCCAGTACTTC. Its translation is CAWSFPRGNKETQYF.

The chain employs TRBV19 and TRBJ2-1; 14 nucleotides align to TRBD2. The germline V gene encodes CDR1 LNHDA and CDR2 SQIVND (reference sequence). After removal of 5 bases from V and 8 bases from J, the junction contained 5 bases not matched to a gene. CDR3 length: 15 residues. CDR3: CASSHGLAGGDEQFF. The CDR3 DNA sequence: TGTGCCAGTAGTCATGGACTAGCGGGGGGCGATGAGCAGTTCTTC.

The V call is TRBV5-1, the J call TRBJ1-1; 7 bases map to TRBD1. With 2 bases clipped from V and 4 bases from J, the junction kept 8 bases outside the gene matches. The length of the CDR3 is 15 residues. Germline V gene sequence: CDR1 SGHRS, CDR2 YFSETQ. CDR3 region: CASSLRTGASTEAFF. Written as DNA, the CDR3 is TGCGCCAGCAGCTTACGGACAGGTGCTAGCACTGAAGCTTTCTTT.